This T cell receptor (beta chain) originates from a study of neurological immune-mediated disorders (dated by TCRdb to 2018 to 2020). In the study overall: Peripheral blood TCR-beta repertoires from patients with HTLV-I-associated myelopathy (HAM/TSP), patients with multiple sclerosis, and healthy controls were compared in the study using UMI-based sequencing. Longitudinal samples, technical triplicates and paired sorted CD4+ and CD8+ T-cell subsets, alongside PBMC samples, were included among the roughly 100 TCR-beta libraries. The cohort included roughly 71 subjects: some 14 with HAM/TSP, around 34 with multiple sclerosis, and around 20 healthy controls. Study-wide conclusions, independent of this receptor: No identical CDR3 amino acid sequences were found to be shared among expanded clones across subjects, suggesting that TCR-beta repertoires were private in all groups. TCR clonal expansion was highest in HAM/TSP patients and lowest in MS patients, with MS patients falling below even healthy controls.

The healthy controls were volunteers from a blood bank in Maryland, USA. Libraries from unsorted PBMCs were made from 2 million PBMCs kept in RNAlater at -80 degrees C until RNA extraction. Peripheral blood underwent Ficoll-Hypaque density gradient centrifugation to isolate PBMCs, which were then cryopreserved in liquid nitrogen. cDNA synthesis used template-switch 5'RACE with a primer carrying a 10-nucleotide random unique molecular identifier tagging each TCR transcript. Over 190 million TCR-beta sequences, covering 15-18 subjects, were produced in each sequencing run. The RNeasy kit was used for extraction of total RNA. Using the KAPA Real-time Library Amplification kit, TCR-beta VDJ regions were amplified with primers for the TCR constant region and the 5'RACE anchor. A first PCR added sample indexes and Illumina adaptors, after which a second PCR increased the library yield. After purification with Ampure beads, the TCR product of roughly 650 bp was size-selected on a 2% E-gel SizeSelection system. Before pooling, library quality was assessed on a Bioanalyzer, concentration was determined with Qubit, and library quantification was performed with the Kapa Library Quantification kit. An Illumina HiSeq 2500 sequenced the libraries paired-end 2 x 150 bp. To increase sequence diversity, roughly 25-31% phiX was spiked into each library pool. As for how the authors treated the data: Quality-filtered reads were processed with the UMI-based MiGEC pipeline, which removed over 75% of raw TCR sequences during error correction. VDJ genes were aligned to IMGT germline references, and each clonotype was defined by a unique CDR3 amino acid sequence together with V-J genes. VDJtools evaluated clonal expansion, Shannon diversity and CDR3 relatedness (CalcPairwiseDistances, ClusterSamples); CLCbio workbench built phylogenetic trees. Expanded clones were defined as having at least 8 unique UMIs, based on coefficient-of-variation modelling across technical triplicates. In TCRdb, the public reads were trimmed at Q25 with fastp and aligned with MiXCR, with productive beta chains retained. Under each unique CDR3 protein, matching rows form one entry showing the most common genes and DNA. The V and J calls and clone size are TCRdb's, not the authors'. For this sample the table gives 55,000 to 70,000 distinct CDR3 sequences, of which 11% were detected only once. The ten largest account for less than 2% of the sample.

This clonotype was seen repeatedly, ten times or more. Its antigen is unknown. The input lacks base qualities; no much larger clone sits a single base away. In the germline V gene, CDR1 corresponds to SGHTA and CDR2 to FQGNSA. Measured from the cysteine to the phenylalanine, the CDR3 is 14 residues long. The DNA shown is the 42-base CDR3, in frame from base 1. Between the V and J ends, shortened by 5 bases and 3 bases respectively, the junction contains 13 bases. Sequences were obtained from PBMCs. The chain links TRBV7-2 with TRBJ2-5; perhaps TRBD1 is the D gene, with 5 bases matching. The clonotype comes from a man between 60 and 70 years old in good health. CDR3 region: CASSPLGVKETQYF. The DNA sequence is TGTGCCAGCAGCCCCCTAGGGGTGAAAGAGACCCAGTACTTC.